This T cell receptor beta chain was captured by sequencing in a study of PD-1 blockade in mismatch repair-deficient tumors. Broader study findings: About 5% of the roughly 150 peptide-expanded blood TCRs were also found in tumor.

TCRdb's copy holds only in-frame clones and misses some; the assay was immunoSEQ multiplex PCR. Found here are over 13,000 clones, approximately 84% of them singletons; the top ten hold 9.5% to 12%. For this clone: Its antigen is unidentified.

Time point indicated: identical roughly 10-day culture without peptide (control). The TCR-sequenced patients were a few responders to pembrolizumab. Cells were stimulated 10 to 11 days with each of roughly 7 ELISpot-reactive neoantigens. Sequencing was performed on cells cultured in vitro, taken from a patient treated with pembrolizumab. This clonotype originated in an adult with mismatch repair-deficient cancer.

The CDR3 region has the DNA TGTGCCAGCAGTCTCCTCTATGGCTACACCTTC. Translating it yields CASSLLYGYTF. This rearrangement joins TRBV28 to TRBJ1-2, with D hard to call. The germline gives CDR1 MDHEN, CDR2 SYDVKM. V was cut by 5 bases and J by 4 bases, with 5 bases left in between. This CDR3 spans 11 amino acids.